This TCR beta chain was recorded in a study of blood T cell repertoires in COVID-19. Looking at the study overall: The study drew acute and convalescent COVID-19 samples from the United States, Italy and Spain. Nucleic acid was either cDNA or gDNA, and it came from T cells, B-cell-depleted T cells, or PBMCs.

The V gene lost 7 bases and the J gene lost 1 base, with 13 bases spanning the gap. CDR1 and CDR2 from the germline V gene are MNHEY and SVGAGI. The CDR3 has 14 residues. In the authors' workflow: Amplification with reference gene primers provided the estimates of nucleated cell counts. Clones were read by immunoSEQ multiplex PCR, and TCRdb kept only the in-frame ones, dropping some. The V and J calls and the clone size are those of that table, but D and trimming were determined from the DNA. The repertoire consists of roughly 100,000 clones, with 75% to 95% occurring once and the leading ten covering roughly 4.3%.

The gene calls are TRBV6-5 and TRBJ1-1, with D uncertain. Sample: peripheral blood. The clonotype comes from a young man with acute or convalescent COVID-19. Here the CDR3 reads CASISGRGNTEAFF. Written as DNA, the CDR3 is TGTGCCAGCATCTCTGGTCGGGGGAACACTGAAGCTTTCTTT.